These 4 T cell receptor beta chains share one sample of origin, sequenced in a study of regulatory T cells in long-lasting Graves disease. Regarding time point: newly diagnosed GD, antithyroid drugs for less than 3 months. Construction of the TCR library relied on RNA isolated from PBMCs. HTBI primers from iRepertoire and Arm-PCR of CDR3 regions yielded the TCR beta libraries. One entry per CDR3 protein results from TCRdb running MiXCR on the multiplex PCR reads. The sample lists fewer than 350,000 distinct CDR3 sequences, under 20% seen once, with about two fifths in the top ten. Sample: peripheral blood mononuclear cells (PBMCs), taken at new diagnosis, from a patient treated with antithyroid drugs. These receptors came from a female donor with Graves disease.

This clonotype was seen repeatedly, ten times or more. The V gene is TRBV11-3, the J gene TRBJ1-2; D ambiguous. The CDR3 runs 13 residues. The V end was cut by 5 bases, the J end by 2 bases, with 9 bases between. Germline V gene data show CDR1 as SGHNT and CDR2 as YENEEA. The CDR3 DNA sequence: TGTGCCAGCAGCATCGACAAAAACTATGGCTACACCTTC. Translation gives CASSIDKNYGYTF.

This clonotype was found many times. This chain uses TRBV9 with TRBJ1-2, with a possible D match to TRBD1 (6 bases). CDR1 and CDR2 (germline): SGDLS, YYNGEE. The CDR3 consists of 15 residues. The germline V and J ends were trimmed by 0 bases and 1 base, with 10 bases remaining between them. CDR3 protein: CASSVEGGSNYGYTF. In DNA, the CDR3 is TGTGCCAGCAGCGTAGAGGGGGGGAGTAACTATGGCTACACCTTC.

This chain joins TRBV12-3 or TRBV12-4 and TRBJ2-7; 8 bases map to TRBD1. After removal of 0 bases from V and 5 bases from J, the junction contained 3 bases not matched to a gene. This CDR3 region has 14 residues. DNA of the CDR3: TGTGCCAGCAGTTTAGCGCACAGGGGGAACGAGCAGTACTTC. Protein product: CASSLAHRGNEQYF.

As DNA, the CDR3 is TGTGCCAGCTCACCAAGGGTCCGGAGCACCTACAATGAGGATTTCTTC. Translation: CASSPRVRSTYNEDFF. The rearrangement joins TRBV18 to TRBJ2-1, with no clear D. The ends were cut back, 2 bases at V and 16 bases at J, with 27 bases in the middle. Germline CDR1 is KGHSH and CDR2 is LQKENI. CDR3 length: 16 amino acids.